One and the same sample provided the 13 T cell receptor beta chains below, sequenced in a study of blood T cell repertoires in COVID-19. Sequenced by immunoSEQ multiplex PCR; TCRdb stores in-frame clones only, minus some. This table has roughly 73,000 clones, 86% appearing once. Sequenced material: peripheral blood. Every receptor here comes from an older man with active COVID-19.

This clone was recorded a few times. The chain carries TRBV25-1 and TRBJ2-7; D perhaps matches TRBD2 (6 bases). V was shortened by 6 bases and J by 2 bases, with 17 bases between the two germline ends. The CDR3 sequence is 15 residues long. CDR1 is MGHDK and CDR2 is SYGVNS in the germline V gene. The CDR3 bases are TGTGCCAGCAGCCCCGGGGGTCCCCGACCCTACGAGCAGTACTTC. Protein sequence: CASSPGGPRPYEQYF.

The chain couples TRBV2 to TRBJ1-5; D might be TRBD1 (5 bases). Germline CDR1 and CDR2: SNHLY and FYNNEI. CDR3 length: 15 residues. Trimming removed 6 bases at V and 2 bases at J, with 14 bases between. The CDR3 sequence: CASRGPQGGNQPQHF. CDR3 sequence (DNA): TGTGCCAGCAGGGGCCCCCAGGGTGGCAATCAGCCCCAGCATTTT.

This chain links TRBV7-2 with TRBJ2-1; D might be TRBD2 (6 bases). Per the germline V gene, CDR1 is SGHTA and CDR2 is FQGNSA. V was clipped by 5 bases and J by 8 bases, with 16 bases between them. The CDR3 is 14 residues long. CDR3 nucleotides: TGTGCCAGCAGCCCCATGGGGAGGAGCGATGAGCAGTTCTTC. It specifies CASSPMGRSDEQFF.

The chain combines TRBV6-1 with TRBJ1-1; TRBD1 matches 12 bases. V dropped 1 base and J dropped 6; count of bases not matched to a gene: 6. This CDR3 contains 16 residues. The germline V gene has CDR1 MNHNS and CDR2 SASEGT. The CDR3 DNA reads TGTGCCAGCAGTGAAGGGGGGACAGGGGGCCGGTCTGAAGCTTTCTTT. Translating gives CASSEGGTGGRSEAFF.

V gene TRBV7-6 combines with J gene TRBJ2-1, with TRBD1 matching over 9 bases. The CDR3 contains 17 residues. With V trimmed by 5 bases and J by 8 bases, 16 bases remained unmatched. The germline CDR1 and CDR2 sequences are SGHVS and FNYEAQ. CDR3 sequence (DNA): TGTGCCAGCAGCCCGACACAGGGGGCACGACCTCGGGATGAGCAGTTCTTC. This gives the protein CASSPTQGARPRDEQFF.

This clone appeared once. This chain uses TRBV23-1 with TRBJ2-2; TRBD2 might be the D (6 bases). TRBV23-1 is an ORF; its function is uncertain. The CDR3 runs to 18 residues. Trimming stripped 3 bases from V and 6 bases from J, with 23 bases between. CDR3 amino acids: CASSHPRKWREGAGELFF. The CDR3 nucleotides read TGCGCCAGCAGTCACCCCCGGAAGTGGCGGGAAGGGGCCGGGGAGCTGTTTTTT.

The rearrangement joins TRBV20-1 to TRBJ1-1; D unclear. The V end lost 4 bases, the J end lost 9 bases, and 9 bases lay between the germline ends. The germline CDR1 and CDR2 sequences are DFQATT and SNEGSKA (reference sequence). The CDR3 runs 10 residues. The CDR3 DNA sequence: TGCAGTGCTAAGGAGGGTAAAGCTTTCTTT. It translates to CSAKEGKAFF.

In regard to this clone: Other DNA sequences from this sample encode an identical CDR3 as well. The genes are TRBV2 and TRBJ2-6; D not resolved. CDR1 and CDR2 (germline): SNHLY, FYNNEI. Trimming removed 3 bases from V and 0 bases from J, with 6 bases in between. This CDR3 has 15 amino acids. The CDR3 here is CASSDWASGANVLTF. The CDR3 DNA follows: TGTGCCAGCAGTGATTGGGCCTCTGGGGCCAACGTCCTGACTTTC.

This clone is a singleton in its sample. The DNA for the CDR3 is TGTGCTAGTGGTTTGTGGCTAGCCCCATCCGGTGAGCAGTTCTTC. Translation gives CASGLWLAPSGEQFF. This chain links TRBV12-5 with TRBJ2-1; a weak D match, TRBD2 (5 bases). The CDR3 is made up of 15 amino acids. Trimming shortened V by 2 bases and J by 9 bases, and 17 bases separated the two germline ends. Germline V gene lookup returns CDR1 LGHNT and CDR2 FRNRAP.

V is TRBV28 and J is TRBJ2-5; 7 bases are a match to TRBD1. The germline CDR1 and CDR2 sequences are MDHEN and SYDVKM. Trimming at V came to 8 bases and at J to 5 bases, leaving 11 bases not matched to a gene. The CDR3 is 14 residues long. The CDR3 DNA reads TGTGCCAGCCGCCAACAGGGGCCTGGGGAGACCCAGTACTTC. Its protein product is CASRQQGPGETQYF.

The chain combines TRBV5-1 with TRBJ2-1; D might be TRBD1 (5 bases). V shed 4 bases and J shed 2 bases, with 13 bases lying between them. This CDR3 is built from 15 residues. Germline V lookup: CDR1 SGHRS, CDR2 YFSETQ. CDR3 in amino acids: CASSVGLGPYNEQFF. The CDR3 coding sequence is TGCGCCAGCAGCGTGGGGTTGGGGCCCTACAATGAGCAGTTCTTC. Filled out from reference TRBV5-1 and TRBJ2-1, the complete variable domain reads KAGVTQTPRYLIKTRGQQVTLSCSPISGHRSVSWYQQTPGQGLQFLFEYFSETQRNKGNFPGRFSGRQFSNSRSEMNVSTLELGDSALYLCASSVGLGPYNEQFFGPGTRLTVL.

The chain couples TRBV5-4 to TRBJ2-5, with 7 bases matching TRBD2. The CDR3 has 17 amino acids. V gave up 4 bases and J gave up 2 bases; unmatched junction bases: 14. Germline loops: CDR1 SGHNT, CDR2 YYREEE (reference sequence). For the CDR3, the DNA is TGTGCCAGCAGCAGTGGAGTGGGGGGGTCTCGGCAAGAGACCCAGTACTTC. Encoded protein: CASSSGVGGSRQETQYF. Full variable domain (remainder filled in from reference TRBV5-4 and TRBJ2-5): ETGVTQSPTHLIKTRGQQVTLRCSSQSGHNTVSWYQQALGQGPQFIFQYYREEENGRGNFPPRFSGLQFPNYSSELNVNALELDDSALYLCASSSGVGGSRQETQYFGPGTRLLVL.

This chain uses TRBV19 with TRBJ2-3; possible D gene TRBD1, 5 bases. CDR3 length equals 12 residues. Germline assignment: CDR1 LNHDA and CDR2 SQIVND (reference sequence). Trimming took off 4 bases at V and 7 bases at J, with 9 bases between the two ends. The CDR3 loop reads CASSTKGHTQYF. The CDR3 DNA reads as TGTGCCAGTAGTACCAAGGGGCATACGCAGTATTTT.